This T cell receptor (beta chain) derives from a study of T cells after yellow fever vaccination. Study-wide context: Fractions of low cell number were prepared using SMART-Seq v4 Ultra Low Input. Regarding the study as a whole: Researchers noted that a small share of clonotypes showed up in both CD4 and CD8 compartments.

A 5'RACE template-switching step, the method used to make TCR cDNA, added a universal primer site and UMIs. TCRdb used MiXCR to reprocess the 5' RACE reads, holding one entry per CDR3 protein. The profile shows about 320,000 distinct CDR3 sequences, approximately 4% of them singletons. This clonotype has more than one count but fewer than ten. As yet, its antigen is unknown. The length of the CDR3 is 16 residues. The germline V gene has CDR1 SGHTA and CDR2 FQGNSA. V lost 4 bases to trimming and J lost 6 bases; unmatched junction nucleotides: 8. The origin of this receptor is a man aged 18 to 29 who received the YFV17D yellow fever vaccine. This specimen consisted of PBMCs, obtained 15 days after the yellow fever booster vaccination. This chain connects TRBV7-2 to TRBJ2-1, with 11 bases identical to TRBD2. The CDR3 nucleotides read TGTGCCAGCAGCTCCAGCCTAGCGGGGGGCTTCAATGAGCAGTTCTTC. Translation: CASSSSLAGGFNEQFF.